This section outlines one TCR beta chain sequence together with its context. Deletions cut 0 bases from V and 2 bases from J, with 8 bases between. The CDR3 loop spans 16 amino acids. CDR1 is LGHNA and CDR2 is YSLEER in the germline V gene. The protocol was immunoSEQ multiplex PCR, while the TCRdb copy is restricted to in-frame clones and leaves out a portion. The sample lists 95,000 to 120,000 clones; around nine tenths were seen once. This sample is drawn from a study of T cells after somatic rescue of genetic block. The receptor's source is a woman between 18 and 29 years old. Sequenced material: peripheral blood mononuclear cells (PBMCs). The V gene is TRBV4-3, the J gene TRBJ2-6; D might be TRBD2 (6 bases). The CDR3 coding sequence is TGCGCCAGCAGCCAAGATCCGGGGGCTGGGGCCAACGTCCTGACTTTC. Its protein product is CASSQDPGAGANVLTF.